These T cell receptor beta chains were read from a single sample in a study of beta chain features in type 1 diabetes. Produced via immunoSEQ multiplex PCR; TCRdb's table is partial and in-frame only. Of roughly 610,000 clones in the sample, about 16% were seen once. Sample: naive CD4+ T cells from blood. Receptors were obtained from a young man in good health. The conserved cysteine and the conserved F or W are not part of the CDR3 here.

J gene: TRBJ1-6
V gene: TRBV4-3
CDR3 protein: ASSQAGRGGDSLH

J gene: TRBJ2-3
V gene: TRBV28
CDR3 protein: ASPPRLGGETHTDTQY

J gene: TRBJ2-7
V gene: TRBV7-2
CDR3 protein: ASSLAASGGYEQY

J gene: TRBJ1-1
V gene: TRBV5-1
CDR3 protein: ASSLARVGPTEAF

J gene: TRBJ2-2
V gene: TRBV4-1
CDR3 protein: ASSQARAEGAGELF

J gene: TRBJ1-1
V gene: TRBV15
CDR3 protein: ATSRDTKMATEAF

J gene: TRBJ2-1
V gene: TRBV6-1
CDR3 protein: ASATSWTAGDEQF

J gene: TRBJ1-1
V gene: TRBV27
CDR3 protein: ASSLNGTGDLNTEAF

J gene: TRBJ2-1
V gene: TRBV28
CDR3 protein: ASRPPRSHEQF

J gene: TRBJ2-4
V gene: TRBV5-4
CDR3 protein: ASSFPKAGGENIQY

J gene: TRBJ2-7
V gene: TRBV4-3
CDR3 protein: ASSQKAGTGSYEQY

J gene: TRBJ2-5
V gene: TRBV28
CDR3 protein: ASRQEAQETQY

J gene: TRBJ1-2
V gene: TRBV15
CDR3 protein: ATSRTGREGYGYT

J gene: TRBJ2-1
V gene: TRBV4-3
CDR3 protein: ASSQETRESEQF

J gene: TRBJ1-1
V gene: TRBV29-1
CDR3 protein: SVEEGGRAEAF

J gene: TRBJ2-5
V gene: TRBV5-1
CDR3 protein: ASRQGNQETQY

J gene: TRBJ2-7
V gene: TRBV9
CDR3 protein: ASSGQGRTYEQY

J gene: TRBJ2-6
V gene: TRBV7-8
CDR3 protein: ASSSKGGANVLT

J gene: TRBJ1-1
V gene: TRBV9
CDR3 protein: ASSGAGTLNTEAF

J gene: TRBJ1-4
V gene: TRBV10-3
CDR3 protein: AISESGQLNEKLF

J gene: TRBJ2-4
V gene: TRBV7-3
CDR3 protein: ASSLGTGSDIQY

J gene: TRBJ1-2
V gene: TRBV2
CDR3 protein: ASRGQGSNYGYT

J gene: TRBJ1-4
V gene: TRBV15
CDR3 protein: ATSRSRGPVNEKLF

J gene: TRBJ1-5
V gene: TRBV7-2
CDR3 protein: ASSDRIGQPQH

J gene: TRBJ1-3
V gene: TRBV1
CDR3 protein: TSSKGRRCSGNTIY

J gene: TRBJ2-5
V gene: TRBV7-3
CDR3 protein: ASSLAGLVKETQY

J gene: TRBJ2-7
V gene: TRBV10-3
CDR3 protein: AISARTGIHEQY

J gene: TRBJ2-5
V gene: TRBV9
CDR3 protein: ASSDRTVQETQY

J gene: TRBJ2-7
V gene: TRBV7-8
CDR3 protein: ASSPGQSYEQY

J gene: TRBJ1-2
V gene: TRBV7-2
CDR3 protein: ACKQGLTYGYT

J gene: TRBJ1-5
V gene: TRBV4-2
CDR3 protein: ASSQDTGNMGNQPQH

J gene: TRBJ2-7
V gene: TRBV5-1
CDR3 protein: ASSLASGKYEQY

J gene: TRBJ1-6
V gene: TRBV30
CDR3 protein: AWSPLTGSGSPLH

J gene: TRBJ2-7
V gene: TRBV7-2
CDR3 protein: ASSLDSSGEQY

J gene: TRBJ2-1
V gene: TRBV7-2
CDR3 protein: ASSLVGGTQYNEQF

J gene: TRBJ2-7
V gene: TRBV28
CDR3 protein: ASSFRLLTSSYEQY

J gene: TRBJ2-2
V gene: TRBV4-2
CDR3 protein: ASAHTGELF

J gene: TRBJ2-7
V gene: TRBV28
CDR3 protein: ASTKTSGTAGEQY

J gene: TRBJ2-7
V gene: TRBV18
CDR3 protein: ASSPGVYSYEQY

J gene: TRBJ2-5
V gene: TRBV2
CDR3 protein: ASSASREQY

J gene: TRBJ2-6
V gene: TRBV18
CDR3 protein: ASSPRVRGRIGANVLT